This is a list of T cell receptor beta chains from one sample in a study of shared clonotypes between healthy human individuals. Assay: immunoSEQ multiplex PCR; the TCRdb copy retains only in-frame clones and omits some. The repertoire holds a few million clones, with just under 95% as singletons. The sequenced material came from naive CD4+ T cells from PBMCs. These receptors all come from a man aged 18 to 29 in good health. Some clones in this sample may be carry-over from other donors' samples. CDR3s include the opening cysteine and the closing phenylalanine or tryptophan. A D gene is named only where the DNA matches it firmly. Part of the rows lack a size; the others show once, few, many or a class for expanded clones.

>-|TRBD2|TRBV6-5|TRBJ2-1
TGTGCCAGCAGTTACTCGGGACTAGCGGGAAGTTATGAGCAGTTCTTC
CASSYSGLAGSYEQFF
>-|-|TRBV6-1|TRBJ2-7
TGTGCCAGCAGATGGGGACCCTCCCCCTACGAGCAGTACTTC
CASRWGPSPYEQYF
>-|-|TRBV5-5|TRBJ2-7
TGTGCCAGCACCTGGGGGCCGAGTAGCTCCTACGAGCAGTACTTC
CASTWGPSSSYEQYF
>once|TRBD1|TRBV5-1|TRBJ2-5
TGCGCCAGCAGCCTTCTGGGGACAGGGGAAGAGACCCAGTACTTC
CASSLLGTGEETQYF
>-|TRBD2|TRBV9|TRBJ2-1
TGTGCCAGCAGTGAGACTAGCGGAGGTAGCAATGAGCAGTTCTTC
CASSETSGGSNEQFF
>-|TRBD1|TRBV5-6|TRBJ2-2
TGTGCCAGCACCGGACAGGGGACCGGGATCAGAACCGGGGAGCTGTTTTTT
CASTGQGTGIRTGELFF
>-|-|TRBV2|TRBJ2-1
TGTGCCAGTTCCCGGTTTAGCAGAAACAATGAGCAGTTCTTC
CASSRFSRNNEQFF
>-|TRBD2|TRBV29-1|TRBJ2-2
TGCAGCGTCCTGACCGGGACTAGAGGGACCGGGGAGCTGTTTTTT
CSVLTGTRGTGELFF
>once|TRBD1|TRBV6-6|TRBJ2-3
TGTGCCAGCAGATCCTCGGGACAGGGTGGTTTAGATACGCAGTATTTT
CASRSSGQGGLDTQYF
>once|TRBD2|TRBV9|TRBJ2-3
TGTGCCAGCAGCGTACTAGCGGGGAGCACAGATACGCAGTATTTT
CASSVLAGSTDTQYF
>few|-|TRBV30|TRBJ1-1
TGTGCCTGGGGGGACCGCAACACTGAAGCTTTCTTT
CAWGDRNTEAFF
>-|-|TRBV4-1|TRBJ2-1
TGCGCCAGCAGCCAAGATCCTTGGCGGGATGGGGATGAGCAGTTCTTC
CASSQDPWRDGDEQFF
>-|-|TRBV29-1|TRBJ1-2
TGCAGCGCATTCAACACCCATGGCTACACCTTC
CSAFNTHGYTF
>-|TRBD2|TRBV5-6|TRBJ2-2
TGTGCCAGCAGCCTCGGGACTAGCGGAACGAACACCGGGGAGCTGTTTTTT
CASSLGTSGTNTGELFF
>-|-|TRBV6-1|TRBJ2-7
TGTGCCAGCAGTGAGATGGACCGAGCTGACTACGAGCAGTACTTC
CASSEMDRADYEQYF
>once|-|TRBV4-1|TRBJ2-7
TGCGCCAGCAGCCAAGGAGGGACCTGGGACGAGCAGTACTTC
CASSQGGTWDEQYF
>-|TRBD1|TRBV9|TRBJ2-5
TGTGCCAGCAGCGGACAGGGGGCTTCGGAGACCCAGTACTTC
CASSGQGASETQYF
>-|-|TRBV28|TRBJ1-3
TGTGCCAGCAGTTTATTTGGACAGAACACCATATATTTT
CASSLFGQNTIYF
>-|TRBD1|TRBV28|TRBJ2-3
TGTGCCAGCAGCCGACGACAGGGACACACAGATACGCAGTATTTT
CASSRRQGHTDTQYF
>-|-|TRBV6-1|TRBJ1-3
TGTGCCAGCAGTGAAGTGGGAGGAGGAAACACCATATATTTT
CASSEVGGGNTIYF
>-|-|TRBV7-3|TRBJ2-6
TGTGCCAGCAGCCTCGGGACTTCCGACAACGTCCTGACTTTC
CASSLGTSDNVLTF
>-|-|TRBV5-8|TRBJ1-2
TGTGCCAGCAGCATAGGCTATGGCTACACCTTC
CASSIGYGYTF
>-|-|TRBV9|TRBJ2-3
TGTGCCAGCAGCGTAGGGACGACCACAGATACGCAGTATTTT
CASSVGTTTDTQYF
>-|TRBD2|TRBV11-3|TRBJ2-1
TGTGCCAGCAGCCGGGGGACTAGCGGGAGCGATGAGCAGTTCTTC
CASSRGTSGSDEQFF
>-|-|TRBV28|TRBJ1-5
TGTGCCAGCAGTTTATCCTGGGTCCCGGATCAGCCCCAGCATTTT
CASSLSWVPDQPQHF
>-|-|TRBV10-3|TRBJ2-1
TGTGCCATCAGTTCGGGGGAGGTCAATGAGCAGTTCTTC
CAISSGEVNEQFF
>-|TRBD1|TRBV6-5|TRBJ1-1
TGTGCCAGCAGTCCTGGACAGGTGAACACTGAAGCTTTCTTT
CASSPGQVNTEAFF
>few|-|TRBV28|TRBJ1-4
TGTGCCAGCAGTACCCCGGAGAGGAGGGGACTGTTTTTT
CASSTPERRGLFF
>-|TRBD1|TRBV5-1|TRBJ2-6
TGCGCCAGCAGCCCGGGACAGGGCGTCCTGACTTTC
CASSPGQGVLTF
>-|TRBD1|TRBV5-4|TRBJ1-3
TGTGCCAGCAGCTCGGAGGGACAGGGGAGACTCTCTGGAAACACCATATATTTT
CASSSEGQGRLSGNTIYF
>once|-|TRBV11-3|TRBJ1-6
TGTGCCAGCAGCTTCCCCGTCCATAATTCACCCCTCCACTTT
CASSFPVHNSPLHF
>-|-|TRBV19|TRBJ2-7
TGTGCCAGTAGTATGAGGGGGAGGGGCTACGAGCAGTACTTC
CASSMRGRGYEQYF
>-|-|TRBV5-4|TRBJ1-2
TGTGCCAGCAGCTTGGGACGTGGAAACTATGGCTACACCTTC
CASSLGRGNYGYTF
>-|-|TRBV23-1|TRBJ1-2
TGCGCCAGCAGTCAGGGGGCGGAAGGCTACACCTTC
CASSQGAEGYTF
>-|TRBD2|TRBV5-1|TRBJ2-3
TGCGCCAGCAGCTTGTTACCTAGCGGGTTGTCGGATACGCAGTATTTT
CASSLLPSGLSDTQYF
>-|TRBD1|TRBV28|TRBJ2-7
TGTGCCAGCAGTTTAAACAGGGGGTACGAGCAGTACTTC
CASSLNRGYEQYF
>-|-|TRBV29-1|TRBJ1-1
TGCAGCGTTGAACTGGCAGGGCGAATGAACACTGAAGCTTTCTTT
CSVELAGRMNTEAFF
>-|TRBD1|TRBV19|TRBJ1-5
TGTGCCAGTACCCCCCGGGACAGGGGTTCCAATCAGCCCCAGCATTTT
CASTPRDRGSNQPQHF
>-|-|TRBV6-1|TRBJ2-7
TGTGCCAGCAGTGAACTAGGATACGAGCAGTACTTC
CASSELGYEQYF
>-|TRBD2|TRBV30|TRBJ2-1
TGTGCCTGGAGTAGGGGTTGGGCTAGCGGGAGCTCCTACAATGAGCAGTTCTTC
CAWSRGWASGSSYNEQFF
>few|TRBD1|TRBV30|TRBJ1-1
TGTGCCTGGGGACAGGAGAGTTTGAACACTGAAGCTTTCTTT
CAWGQESLNTEAFF
>-|-|TRBV28|TRBJ2-2
TGTGCCAGCAGTTTAGGAATCACCGGGGAGCTGTTTTTT
CASSLGITGELFF
>-|TRBD2|TRBV10-2|TRBJ2-7
TGCGCCAGCATGGGGGCGAAATACAGGGCTAGCGGGAGGTCCCACTACGAGCAGTACTTC
CASMGAKYRASGRSHYEQYF
>-|-|TRBV6-1|TRBJ2-7
TGTGCCAGCAGTTCAGGGGCTATCGACTACGAGCAGTACTTC
CASSSGAIDYEQYF
>-|TRBD1|TRBV5-4|TRBJ1-3
TGTGCCAGCAGCGAGGGGACAGTCTTTGACACCATATATTTT
CASSEGTVFDTIYF
>-|-|TRBV7-2|TRBJ1-1
TGTGCCAGCAGCCGGGATGCGGGAGGCACTGAAGCTTTCTTT
CASSRDAGGTEAFF
>-|TRBD1|TRBV5-1|TRBJ1-2
TGCGCCAGCAGCTTGGGGACAGGGGAGAAAGGTTACACCTTC
CASSLGTGEKGYTF
>-|-|TRBV6-5|TRBJ1-4
TGTGCCAGCAGTCGCGTCCGCGTTAATGAAAAACTGTTTTTT
CASSRVRVNEKLFF
>-|-|TRBV7-3|TRBJ2-2
TGTGCCAGCAGCCCGGACCGCACCGGGGAGCTGTTTTTT
CASSPDRTGELFF
>-|-|TRBV13|TRBJ2-5
TGTGCCAGCAGCTCCCTTTTCCGGGACATCCAAGGGAAAGAGACCCAGTACTTC
CASSSLFRDIQGKETQYF
>-|-|TRBV28|TRBJ1-3
TGTGCCAGCAGTCCCCTCAGGGGAAACCGAAACACCATATATTTT
CASSPLRGNRNTIYF
>-|TRBD2|TRBV5-4|TRBJ2-2
TGTGCCAGCCGTTACTTAGCGGGAGGGGGCACCGGGGAGCTGTTTTTT
CASRYLAGGGTGELFF